A single sample is the source of the 31 T cell receptor beta chains below, sequenced in a study of CD8 T cells in ankylosing spondylitis. These receptors are not linked to any known antigen. One entry per CDR3 protein, called by TCRdb with MiXCR from the 5' RACE reads. The sample lists 400,000 or so distinct CDR3 sequences, more than 25% seen once, with 0.85% to 1% in the top ten. Study observations and caveats: Roughly eight highly homologous variants made up a TCR beta motif, and this motif appeared characteristic of ankylosing spondylitis blood.

The sample was blood, either unsorted or a sorted T cell fraction (not recorded which). The receptors stem from a male donor with ankylosing spondylitis.

This clonotype was seen a few times. The chain has TRBV20-1 and TRBJ2-5; 7 bases align to TRBD1. The V and J ends lost 3 bases and 5 bases, in that order; junction bases with no gene match: 3. The germline V gene encodes CDR1 DFQATT and CDR2 SNEGSKA (reference sequence). The CDR3 extends over 12 amino acids. This CDR3 reads CSASRGWETQYF. Written as DNA, the CDR3 is TGCAGTGCTAGCAGGGGGTGGGAGACCCAGTACTTC.

This clonotype was detected ten times or more. This chain connects TRBV10-3 to TRBJ2-7; 12 positions agree with TRBD2. From germline, CDR1 is ENHRY and CDR2 SYGVKD. V lost 4 bases and J lost 2; bases outside the gene matches: 24. CDR3 length equals 22 residues. CDR3 residues: CAISGGTSSLAGGPRFAYEQYF. CDR3 sequence (DNA): TGTGCCATCAGTGGAGGGACATCATCGCTAGCGGGAGGGCCCCGCTTTGCCTACGAGCAGTACTTC.

Ten or more counts support this clonotype. The chain couples TRBV20-1 to TRBJ1-1; no reliable D call. Germline V lookup: CDR1 DFQATT, CDR2 SNEGSKA (reference sequence). V was shortened by 0 bases and J by 1 base, with 9 bases between the two germline ends. This CDR3 contains 14 residues. CDR3 loop: CSARDPEGNTEAFF. The DNA of the CDR3 is TGCAGTGCTAGAGATCCGGAAGGGAACACTGAAGCTTTCTTT.

The rearrangement links TRBV19 to TRBJ2-3, with 8 bases that match TRBD2. CDR3 length: 14 amino acids. Germline CDR1 reads LNHDA; CDR2 reads SQIVND (reference sequence). J was trimmed by 6 bases and V by 6 bases; bases with no gene match: 8. CDR3 in DNA: TGTGCCAGTAGAAGAGCGGGAGTAGGGGATACGCAGTATTTT. It encodes CASRRAGVGDTQYF.

This clonotype has a handful of counts. The rearrangement uses TRBV5-1 and TRBJ2-1; the D gene could be TRBD1 or TRBD2 (7 bases each). CDR1 is SGHRS, CDR2 YFSETQ, per germline. The V gene lost 4 bases and the J gene lost 0 bases, with 17 bases spanning the gap. The length of the CDR3 is 17 residues. CDR3 sequence: CASSPGGRGSSYNEQFF. The CDR3 nucleotides are TGCGCCAGCAGCCCAGGGGGGCGGGGGAGCTCCTACAATGAGCAGTTCTTC.

This clonotype was observed a handful of times. The chain links TRBV30 to TRBJ1-1, with no clear D. CDR1 and CDR2 (germline): GTSNPN, SVGIG (reference sequence). V shed 3 bases and J shed 1 base, with 12 bases lying between them. CDR3 length: 14 residues. CDR3 sequence reads: CAWRASLPNTEAFF. CDR3 bases: TGTGCCTGGAGAGCGAGCCTACCGAACACTGAAGCTTTCTTT.

This clonotype has more than one count but fewer than ten. The rearrangement joins TRBV20-1 to TRBJ2-7, with D perhaps matching TRBD1 or TRBD2 (5 bases each). The V end was cut by 5 bases, the J end by 2 bases, with 19 bases between. Germline V lookup: CDR1 DFQATT, CDR2 SNEGSKA (reference sequence). CDR3 length equals 15 residues. The CDR3 bases are TGCAGTGCTCGCGGGCCGGGGACGAACACCTACGAGCAGTACTTC. The encoded protein is CSARGPGTNTYEQYF.

The chain has TRBV9 and TRBJ1-1; D not resolved. Germline CDR1 is SGDLS and CDR2 is YYNGEE. The CDR3 spans 13 residues. V shed 0 bases and J shed 8 bases, with 11 bases lying between them. The CDR3 DNA sequence: TGTGCCAGCAGCGTAGTCGGGGTAAGGGAAGCTTTCTTT. It is translated as CASSVVGVREAFF. Filled out from reference TRBV9 and TRBJ1-1, the complete variable domain reads DSGVTQTPKHLITATGQRVTLRCSPRSGDLSVYWYQQSLDQGLQFLIQYYNGEERAKGNILERFSAQQFPDLHSELNLSSLELGDSALYFCASSVVGVREAFFGQGTRLTVV.

The chain combines TRBV5-1 with TRBJ1-1; D not certain. V lost 5 bases to trimming and J lost 6 bases, with 11 bases between them. This CDR3 has 12 amino acids. The V gene's germline CDR1 is SGHRS and CDR2 YFSETQ. The CDR3 coding sequence is TGCGCCAGCAGGGGAGAGGGAGCTGAAGCTTTCTTT. It codes for CASRGEGAEAFF.

The V call is TRBV12-3 or TRBV12-4, the J call TRBJ1-3; 7 nucleotides align to TRBD1. This CDR3 region has 16 residues. The junction had 9 bases not matched to a gene; V was cut back by 5 bases and J by 2 bases. The CDR3 DNA reads as TGTGCCAGCAGTCAGCACCAGGGGGGAACTGGAAACACCATATATTTT. Encoded protein: CASSQHQGGTGNTIYF.

A few counts support this clonotype. The chain joins TRBV5-1 to TRBJ2-7, with 9 bases fitting TRBD2. The CDR3 totals 17 residues. The J segment lost 2 bases and the V segment lost 3 bases, leaving 12 bases of the junction unmatched. In germline, CDR1 is SGHRS, CDR2 YFSETQ. This CDR3 is CASSSPLGLAKTYEQYF. CDR3 nucleotides: TGCGCCAGCAGCTCCCCCTTAGGACTAGCGAAGACCTACGAGCAGTACTTC.

This sequence joins TRBV6-5 and TRBJ1-2; D uncertain. This CDR3 has 14 amino acids. Germline V gene lookup returns CDR1 MNHEY and CDR2 SVGAGI. The V and J ends lost 0 bases and 7 bases respectively, with 12 bases between them. CDR3 protein: CASSYSAPGGGYTF. In DNA form, the CDR3 reads TGTGCCAGCAGTTACTCTGCCCCGGGAGGTGGCTACACCTTC.

Many counts were recorded for this clonotype. Here the CDR3 reads CASSFPRVNTEAFF. The CDR3 coding sequence is TGTGCCAGCAGTTTCCCCAGGGTGAACACTGAAGCTTTCTTT. The V call is TRBV12-3 or TRBV12-4, the J call TRBJ1-1, with a tentative D call TRBD1 (5 bases). The CDR3 totals 14 residues. V lost 3 bases and J 0 bases, leaving 8 bases between the germline ends.

This clonotype showed up just a few times. The gene calls are TRBV6-1 and TRBJ2-7, with D possibly TRBD2 on 6 matching bases. The V gene lost 5 bases and the J gene lost 0 bases, with 11 bases spanning the gap. Germline loops: CDR1 MNHNS, CDR2 SASEGT. This CDR3 contains 14 residues. The CDR3 sequence is CASSPGTYSYEQYF. CDR3 DNA: TGTGCCAGCAGTCCCGGGACTTACTCCTACGAGCAGTACTTC.

The sample holds a few counts of this clonotype. The V gene is TRBV2, the J gene TRBJ2-7; 8 bases are a match to TRBD1. V was pared by 6 bases and J by 3 bases, with 4 bases of the junction left unmatched. CDR1 is SNHLY and CDR2 is FYNNEI in the germline V gene. The CDR3 covers 13 residues. This CDR3 reads CASRQGANYEQYV. The CDR3 bases are TGTGCCAGCAGGCAGGGGGCGAACTACGAGCAGTACGTC.

The V call is TRBV24-1, the J call TRBJ1-4; no definite D call. There are 12 residues in the CDR3. Trimming removed 0 bases at V and 8 bases at J, with 3 bases between. Germline V lookup: CDR1 KGHDR, CDR2 SFDVKD. The DNA of the CDR3 is TGTGCCACCAGTGATTTGGGAGAAAAACTGTTTTTT. It is translated as CATSDLGEKLFF.

This clonotype has only a few counts. The chain links TRBV20-1 to TRBJ2-5, with 8 positions matching TRBD2. Per the germline V gene, CDR1 is DFQATT and CDR2 is SNEGSKA (reference sequence). CDR3 length equals 13 residues. V trimming: 5 bases; J trimming: 5 bases; junction bases outside the gene matches: 7. The CDR3: CSARPGGLETQYF. DNA for the CDR3: TGCAGTGCTCGCCCGGGGGGGCTTGAGACCCAGTACTTC.

This clonotype was counted only a few times. This chain joins TRBV5-1 and TRBJ2-5; TRBD2 agrees at 8 bases. The V segment lost 0 bases and the J segment 2 bases; nucleotides outside the gene matches: 6. CDR3 size: 16 residues. The germline CDR1 and CDR2 sequences are SGHRS and YFSETQ. The CDR3 reads CASSLVGGTRQETQYF. The CDR3 nucleotides read TGCGCCAGCAGCTTGGTTGGAGGGACTAGACAAGAGACCCAGTACTTC.

This clonotype was observed a handful of times. This chain links TRBV5-1 with TRBJ1-4; TRBD1 might be the D (5 bases). The CDR3 runs to 14 residues. The V gene's germline CDR1 is SGHRS and CDR2 YFSETQ. V lost 0 bases to trimming and J lost 7 bases, with 10 bases between them. The CDR3 loop reads CASSLGTPGEKLFF. The DNA of the CDR3 is TGCGCCAGCAGCTTGGGGACACCAGGTGAAAAACTGTTTTTT. The complete variable domain, with remaining parts taken from reference TRBV5-1 and TRBJ1-4, reads KAGVTQTPRYLIKTRGQQVTLSCSPISGHRSVSWYQQTPGQGLQFLFEYFSETQRNKGNFPGRFSGRQFSNSRSEMNVSTLELGDSALYLCASSLGTPGEKLFFGSGTQLSVL.

The chain carries TRBV5-4 and TRBJ2-7; D is possibly TRBD1 or TRBD2 (5 bases each). The CDR3 consists of 16 residues. Germline V lookup: CDR1 SGHNT, CDR2 YYREEE (reference sequence). V was clipped by 0 bases and J by 1 base, with 14 bases between them. The CDR3 region is CASSLESGWGSYEQYF. CDR3 DNA: TGTGCCAGCAGCTTGGAAAGTGGGTGGGGGTCCTACGAGCAGTACTTC.

V and J are TRBV19 and TRBJ2-1; D not resolved. The CDR3 is made up of 14 amino acids. From germline, CDR1 is LNHDA and CDR2 SQIVND (reference sequence). V was cut by 1 base and J by 6 bases, with 10 bases left in between. CDR3 loop: CASSIGSRTNEQFF. Written as DNA, the CDR3 is TGTGCCAGTAGTATAGGGAGTAGGACCAATGAGCAGTTCTTC.

This clonotype was detected once. CDR3 DNA sequence: TGTGCCAGCAGTAGCACGGAACCGGGACTAGTTGGCACAGATACGCAGTATTTT. Encoded protein: CASSSTEPGLVGTDTQYF. This chain uses TRBV11-2 with TRBJ2-3; 8 bases fit TRBD2. Looked up from germline, CDR1 is SGHAT and CDR2 is FQNNGV. Unmatched junction bases numbered 15, after V lost 6 bases and J lost 1 base. The CDR3 length is 18 residues.

This clonotype occurred a few times. This chain connects TRBV3-1 to TRBJ2-2, with D possibly TRBD2 on 5 matching bases. V shed 2 bases and J shed 3 bases, with 10 bases lying between them. The CDR3 covers 15 residues. Germline V gene sequence: CDR1 LGHDT, CDR2 YNNKEL (reference sequence). The CDR3 loop reads CASSQRGGHTGELFF. The CDR3 DNA sequence: TGTGCCAGCAGCCAACGGGGTGGGCACACCGGGGAGCTGTTTTTT.

This clonotype turned up a few times. The V and J genes are TRBV2 and TRBJ1-1, with D unclear. The CDR3 is 13 residues long. Germline V lookup: CDR1 SNHLY, CDR2 FYNNEI. The V end was cut by 7 bases, the J end by 5 bases, with 14 bases between. The CDR3 region is CASTPSRETEAFF. CDR3 sequence (DNA): TGTGCCAGCACCCCCTCAAGGGAAACTGAAGCTTTCTTT. Full variable domain (missing parts from reference TRBV2 and TRBJ1-1): EPEVTQTPSHQVTQMGQEVILRCVPISNHLYFYWYRQILGQKVEFLVSFYNNEISEKSEIFDDQFSVERPDGSNFTLKIRSTKLEDSAMYFCASTPSRETEAFFGQGTRLTVV.

J is TRBJ1-6 and V is TRBV28; D call uncertain. CDR1 and CDR2 (germline): MDHEN, SYDVKM. Trimming took 2 bases from V and 6 from J, leaving 14 bases between them. This CDR3 has 16 amino acids. The CDR3 loop reads CASSLAREGSNSPLHF. CDR3 nucleotides: TGTGCCAGCAGTTTAGCCCGGGAGGGAAGTAATTCACCCCTCCACTTT.

Only a few counts were recorded for this clonotype. The rearrangement uses TRBV12-3 or TRBV12-4 and TRBJ2-5, with D unresolved. Trimming pared 4 bases from V and 4 bases from J, leaving 4 bases between. The CDR3 has 11 residues. The CDR3 nucleotides are TGTGCCAGCAGTTATGTAGAGACCCAGTACTTC. It is translated as CASSYVETQYF.

V and J are TRBV7-9 and TRBJ2-1; TRBD1 might be the D (5 bases). From germline, CDR1 is SEHNR and CDR2 FQNEAQ (reference sequence). V was trimmed by 9 bases and J by 5 bases, leaving 14 bases between them. There are 13 residues in the CDR3. CDR3 bases: TGTGCCAGTGGGGCAGGGTACAACAATGAGCAGTTCTTC. It specifies CASGAGYNNEQFF.

This clonotype was recorded many times. This chain connects TRBV7-9 to TRBJ2-7; no firm D call. CDR1 and CDR2 from the germline V gene are SEHNR and FQNEAQ (reference sequence). The CDR3 length is 12 residues. The germline V and J ends were trimmed by 5 bases and 4 bases, with 9 bases remaining between them. The CDR3 nucleotides are TGTGCCAGCAGCACCTCTGGGTACGAGCAGTACTTC. This codes for CASSTSGYEQYF. The whole variable domain, filled in from reference TRBV7-9 and TRBJ2-7, reads DTGVSQNPRHKITKRGQNVTFRCDPISEHNRLYWYRQTLGQGPEFLTYFQNEAQLEKSRLLSDRFSAERPKGSFSTLEIQRTEQGDSAMYLCASSTSGYEQYFGPGTRLTVT.

The V and J genes are TRBV5-1 and TRBJ1-2; D is possibly TRBD1 (5 bases). V was clipped by 4 bases and J by 5 bases, with 18 bases between them. The CDR3 is 15 amino acids. Germline V gives CDR1 SGHRS, CDR2 YFSETQ. This chain's CDR3 is CASSDGTPVLYGYTF. CDR3 bases: TGCGCCAGCAGCGACGGGACGCCGGTTCTTTATGGCTACACCTTC.

This chain links TRBV6-1 with TRBJ2-4; a possible D gene is TRBD1 (6 bases). Germline-derived CDR1 and CDR2 are MNHNS and SASEGT. With 0 bases removed from V and 4 bases from J, the gap between germline ends came to 10 bases. This CDR3 region has 15 residues. The CDR3: CASSEAGTRKNIQYF. The CDR3 DNA is TGTGCCAGCAGTGAAGCCGGGACACGGAAAAACATTCAGTACTTC.

The rearrangement joins TRBV24-1 to TRBJ2-1; 11 nucleotides align to TRBD1. CDR1 and CDR2 from the germline V gene are KGHDR and SFDVKD. This CDR3 contains 15 residues. The V gene end was trimmed by 6 bases and the J gene end by 9 bases; junction bases not matched to a gene: 9. The CDR3 DNA reads as TGTGCCACCAGTTTGCCGGGACAGGGGGTTTCTGAGCAGTTCTTC. This encodes CATSLPGQGVSEQFF.